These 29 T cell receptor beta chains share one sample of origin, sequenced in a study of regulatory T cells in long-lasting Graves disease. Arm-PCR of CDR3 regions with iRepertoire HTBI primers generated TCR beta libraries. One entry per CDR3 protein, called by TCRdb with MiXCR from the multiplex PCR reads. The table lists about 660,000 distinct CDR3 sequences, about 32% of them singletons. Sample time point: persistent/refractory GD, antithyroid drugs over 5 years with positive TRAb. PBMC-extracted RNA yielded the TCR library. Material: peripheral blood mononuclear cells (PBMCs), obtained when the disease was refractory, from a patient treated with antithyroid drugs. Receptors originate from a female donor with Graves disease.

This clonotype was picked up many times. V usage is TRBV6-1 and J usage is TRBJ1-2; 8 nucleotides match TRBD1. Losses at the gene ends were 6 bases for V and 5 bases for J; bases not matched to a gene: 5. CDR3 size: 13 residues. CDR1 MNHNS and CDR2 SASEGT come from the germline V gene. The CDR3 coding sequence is TGTGCCAGCAGACCCCAGGGGGCGTATGGCTACACCTTC. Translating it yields CASRPQGAYGYTF.

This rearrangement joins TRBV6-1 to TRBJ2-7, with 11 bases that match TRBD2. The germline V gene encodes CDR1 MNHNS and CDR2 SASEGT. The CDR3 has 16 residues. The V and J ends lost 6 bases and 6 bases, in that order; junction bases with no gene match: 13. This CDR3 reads CASRAPLLAGGPEQYF. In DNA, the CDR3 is TGTGCCAGCAGAGCGCCACTTCTAGCGGGAGGCCCCGAGCAGTACTTC.

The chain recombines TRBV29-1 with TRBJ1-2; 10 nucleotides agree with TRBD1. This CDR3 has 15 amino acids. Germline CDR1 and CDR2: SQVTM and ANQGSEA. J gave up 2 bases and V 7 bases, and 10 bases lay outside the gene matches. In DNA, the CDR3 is TGCAGCGCACAACCGGGACAGGGGTCCAACTATGGCTACACCTTC. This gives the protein CSAQPGQGSNYGYTF.

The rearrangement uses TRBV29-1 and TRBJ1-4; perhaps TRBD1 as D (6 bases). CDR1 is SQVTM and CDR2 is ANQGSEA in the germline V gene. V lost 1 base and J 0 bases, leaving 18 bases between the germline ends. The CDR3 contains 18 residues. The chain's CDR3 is CSVEGLDRVVATNEKLFF. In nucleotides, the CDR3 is TGCAGCGTTGAAGGACTGGACAGAGTAGTTGCAACTAATGAAAAACTGTTTTTT.

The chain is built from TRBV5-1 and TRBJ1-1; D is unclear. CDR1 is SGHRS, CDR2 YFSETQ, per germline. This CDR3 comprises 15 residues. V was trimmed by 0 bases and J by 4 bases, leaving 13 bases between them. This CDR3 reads CASSLDPSGVTEAFF. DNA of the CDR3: TGCGCCAGCAGCTTGGACCCCAGTGGGGTCACTGAAGCTTTCTTT.

Here the CDR3 DNA reads TGTGCCAGCAGTTACCCGGAGGGTTCACCCCTCCACTTT. This gives the protein CASSYPEGSPLHF. The rearrangement uses TRBV6-5 and TRBJ1-6, with unresolved D. Germline lookup yields CDR1 MNHEY and CDR2 SVGAGI. The germline V and J ends were trimmed by 2 bases and 9 bases, with 8 bases remaining between them. CDR3 size: 13 residues.

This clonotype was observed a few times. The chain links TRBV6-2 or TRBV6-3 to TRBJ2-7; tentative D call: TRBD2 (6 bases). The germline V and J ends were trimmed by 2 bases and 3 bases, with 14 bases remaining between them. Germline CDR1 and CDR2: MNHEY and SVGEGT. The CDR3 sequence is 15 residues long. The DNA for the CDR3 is TGTGCCAGCAGTTACGACCAGCGGGCCCTCTACGAGCAGTACTTC. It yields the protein CASSYDQRALYEQYF.

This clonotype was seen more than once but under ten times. The CDR3 DNA reads as TGTGCCAGCAGTTACTCTTCCGGGACAGGGCATGACTACACCTTC. Its translation: CASSYSSGTGHDYTF. The gene calls are TRBV6-2 or TRBV6-3 and TRBJ1-2; 9 bases are shared with TRBD1. V lost 0 bases, J lost 10 bases, and 9 bases stayed unmatched. The CDR3 spans 15 residues. Germline V lookup: CDR1 MNHEY, CDR2 SVGEGT.

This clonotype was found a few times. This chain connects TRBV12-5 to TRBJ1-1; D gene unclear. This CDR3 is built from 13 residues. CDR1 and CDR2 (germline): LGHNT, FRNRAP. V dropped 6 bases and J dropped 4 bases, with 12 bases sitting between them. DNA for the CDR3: TGTGCTAGTGGGAGAGGTGTCGGCACTGAAGCTTTCTTT. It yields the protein CASGRGVGTEAFF. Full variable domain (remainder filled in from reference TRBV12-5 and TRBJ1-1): DARVTQTPRHKVTEMGQEVTMRCQPILGHNTVFWYRQTMMQGLELLAYFRNRAPLDDSGMPKDRFSAEMPDATLATLKIQPSEPRDSAVYFCASGRGVGTEAFFGQGTRLTVV.

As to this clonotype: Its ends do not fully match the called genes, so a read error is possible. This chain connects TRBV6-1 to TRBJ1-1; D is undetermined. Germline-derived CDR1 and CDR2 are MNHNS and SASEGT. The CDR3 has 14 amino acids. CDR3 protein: CAGSEAYGVTEAFF. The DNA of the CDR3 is TGTGCCGGCAGTGAAGCGTACGGGGTCACTGAAGCTTTCTTT.

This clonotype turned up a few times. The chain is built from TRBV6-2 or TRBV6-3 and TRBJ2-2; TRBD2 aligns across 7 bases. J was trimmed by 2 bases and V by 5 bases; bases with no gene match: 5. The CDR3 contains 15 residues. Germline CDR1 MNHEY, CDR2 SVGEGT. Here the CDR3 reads CASSARLANTGELFF. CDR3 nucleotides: TGTGCCAGCAGTGCCCGACTAGCCAACACCGGGGAGCTGTTTTTT.

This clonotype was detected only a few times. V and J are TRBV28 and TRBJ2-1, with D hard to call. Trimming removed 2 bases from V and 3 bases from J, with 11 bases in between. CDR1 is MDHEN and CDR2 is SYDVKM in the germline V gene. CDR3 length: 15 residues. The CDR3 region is CASSLNSPDYNEQFF. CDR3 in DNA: TGTGCCAGCAGTTTAAACTCTCCAGACTACAATGAGCAGTTCTTC. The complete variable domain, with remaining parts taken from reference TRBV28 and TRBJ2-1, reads DVKVTQSSRYLVKRTGEKVFLECVQDMDHENMFWYRQDPGLGLRLIYFSYDVKMKEKGDIPEGYSVSREKKERFSLILESASTNQTSMYLCASSLNSPDYNEQFFGPGTRLTVL.

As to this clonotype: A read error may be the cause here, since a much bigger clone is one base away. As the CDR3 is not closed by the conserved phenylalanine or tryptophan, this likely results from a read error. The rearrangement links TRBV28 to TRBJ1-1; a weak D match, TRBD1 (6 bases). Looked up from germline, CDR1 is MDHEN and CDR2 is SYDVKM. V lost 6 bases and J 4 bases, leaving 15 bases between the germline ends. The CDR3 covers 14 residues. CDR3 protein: CASRTPGASTEAFL. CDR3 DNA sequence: TGTGCCAGCAGGACCCCGGGGGCTAGCACTGAAGCTTTCCTT.

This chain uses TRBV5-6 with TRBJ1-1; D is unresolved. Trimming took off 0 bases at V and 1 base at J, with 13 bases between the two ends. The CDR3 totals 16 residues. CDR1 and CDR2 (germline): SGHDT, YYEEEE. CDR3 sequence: CASSLGAAVRNTEAFF. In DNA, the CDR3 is TGTGCCAGCAGCTTGGGGGCGGCTGTGAGGAACACTGAAGCTTTCTTT.

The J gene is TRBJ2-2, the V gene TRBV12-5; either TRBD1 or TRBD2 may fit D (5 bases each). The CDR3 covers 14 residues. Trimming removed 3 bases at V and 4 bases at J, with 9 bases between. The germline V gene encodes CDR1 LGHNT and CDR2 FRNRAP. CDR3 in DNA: TGTGCTAGTGGTTTTGACGGGGCCACCGGGGAGCTGTTTTTT. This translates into CASGFDGATGELFF.

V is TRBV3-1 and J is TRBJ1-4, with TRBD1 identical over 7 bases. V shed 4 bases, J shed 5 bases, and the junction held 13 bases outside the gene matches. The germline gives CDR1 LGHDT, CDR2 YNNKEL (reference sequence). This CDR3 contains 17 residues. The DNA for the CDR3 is TGTGCCAGCAGCCCACCCTCTTGGACAGGTGTAAATGAAAAACTGTTTTTT. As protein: CASSPPSWTGVNEKLFF.

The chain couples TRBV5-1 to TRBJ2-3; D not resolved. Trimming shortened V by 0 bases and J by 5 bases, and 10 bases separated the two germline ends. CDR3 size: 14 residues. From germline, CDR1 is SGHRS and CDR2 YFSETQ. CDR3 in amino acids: CASSLGAVEDTQYF. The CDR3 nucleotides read TGCGCCAGCAGCTTGGGGGCTGTCGAAGATACGCAGTATTTT.

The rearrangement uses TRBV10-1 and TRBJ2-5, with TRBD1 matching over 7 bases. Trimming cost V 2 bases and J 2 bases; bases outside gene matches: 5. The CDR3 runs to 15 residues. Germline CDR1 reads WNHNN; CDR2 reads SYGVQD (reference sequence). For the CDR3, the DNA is TGCGCCAGCAGTGAGCCGGACAGGTTTCAAGAGACCCAGTACTTC. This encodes CASSEPDRFQETQYF.

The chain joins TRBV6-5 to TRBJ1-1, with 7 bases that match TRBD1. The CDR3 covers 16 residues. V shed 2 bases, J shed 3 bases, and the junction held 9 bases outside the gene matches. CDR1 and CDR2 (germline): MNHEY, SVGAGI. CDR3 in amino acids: CASSYGGGGLDTEAFF. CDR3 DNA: TGTGCCAGCAGTTACGGAGGGGGCGGATTGGACACTGAAGCTTTCTTT.

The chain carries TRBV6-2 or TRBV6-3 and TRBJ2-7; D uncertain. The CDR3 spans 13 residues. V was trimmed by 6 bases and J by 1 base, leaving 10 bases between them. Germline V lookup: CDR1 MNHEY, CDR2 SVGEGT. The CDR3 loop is CASSRRTSYEQYF. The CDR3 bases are TGTGCCAGCAGCCGAAGGACGTCCTACGAGCAGTACTTC.

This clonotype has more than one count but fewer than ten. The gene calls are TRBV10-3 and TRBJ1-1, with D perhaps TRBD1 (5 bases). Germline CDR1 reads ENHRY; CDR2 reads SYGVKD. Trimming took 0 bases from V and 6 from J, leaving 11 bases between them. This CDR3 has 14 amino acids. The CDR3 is CAISESGVLAEAFF. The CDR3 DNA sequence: TGTGCCATCAGTGAGTCGGGGGTGCTGGCTGAAGCTTTCTTT.

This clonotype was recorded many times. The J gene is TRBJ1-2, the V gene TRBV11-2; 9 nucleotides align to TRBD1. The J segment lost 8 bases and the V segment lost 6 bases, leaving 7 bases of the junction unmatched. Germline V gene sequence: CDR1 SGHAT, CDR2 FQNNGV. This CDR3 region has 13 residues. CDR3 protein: CASSYGTGNGYTF. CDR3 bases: TGTGCCAGCAGTTACGGGACAGGGAACGGCTACACCTTC.

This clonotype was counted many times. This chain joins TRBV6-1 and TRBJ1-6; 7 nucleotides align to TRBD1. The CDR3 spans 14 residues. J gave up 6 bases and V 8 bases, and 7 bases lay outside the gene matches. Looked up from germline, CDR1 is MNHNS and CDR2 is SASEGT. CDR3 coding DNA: TGTGCCAGCGTTGAGGGACAGCCTAATTCACCCCTCCACTTT. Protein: CASVEGQPNSPLHF.

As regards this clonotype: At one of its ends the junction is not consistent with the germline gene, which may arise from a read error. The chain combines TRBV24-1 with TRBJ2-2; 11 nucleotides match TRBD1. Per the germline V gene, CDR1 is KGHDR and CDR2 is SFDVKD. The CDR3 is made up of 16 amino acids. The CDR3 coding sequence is TGTGCCACCGGTGACTCGGACAGGGGGCCTTCCGGGGAGCTGTTTTTT. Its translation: CATGDSDRGPSGELFF.

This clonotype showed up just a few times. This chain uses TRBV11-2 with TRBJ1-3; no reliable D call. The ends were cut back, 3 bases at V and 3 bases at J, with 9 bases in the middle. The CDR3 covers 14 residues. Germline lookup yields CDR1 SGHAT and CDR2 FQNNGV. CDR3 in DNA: TGTGCCAGCAGCTTCGGTTTCGGTGGAAACACCATATATTTT. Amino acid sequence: CASSFGFGGNTIYF.

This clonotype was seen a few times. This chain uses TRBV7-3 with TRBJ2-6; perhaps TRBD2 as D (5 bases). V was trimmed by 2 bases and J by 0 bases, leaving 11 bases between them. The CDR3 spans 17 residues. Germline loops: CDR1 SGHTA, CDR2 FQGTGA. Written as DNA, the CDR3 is TGTGCCAGCAGCTTAGGTCCCGGGATCTCTGGGGCCAACGTCCTGACTTTC. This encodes CASSLGPGISGANVLTF.

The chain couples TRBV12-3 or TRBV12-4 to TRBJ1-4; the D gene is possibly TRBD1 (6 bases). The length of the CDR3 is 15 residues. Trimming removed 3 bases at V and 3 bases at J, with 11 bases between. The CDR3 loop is CASSFVGGPNEKLFF. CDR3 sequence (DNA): TGTGCCAGCAGTTTTGTAGGGGGACCTAATGAAAAACTGTTTTTT.

This CDR3 reads CASGGYSDRNYGYTF. For the CDR3, the DNA is TGTGCCAGCGGGGGGTACTCGGACCGAAACTATGGCTACACCTTC. The V and J genes are TRBV7-9 and TRBJ1-2; perhaps TRBD1 as D (5 bases). Looked up from germline, CDR1 is SEHNR and CDR2 is FQNEAQ (reference sequence). Trimming took off 8 bases at V and 2 bases at J, with 18 bases between the two ends. The CDR3 has 15 residues. Variable domain in full (rest from reference TRBV7-9 and TRBJ1-2): DTGVSQNPRHKITKRGQNVTFRCDPISEHNRLYWYRQTLGQGPEFLTYFQNEAQLEKSRLLSDRFSAERPKGSFSTLEIQRTEQGDSAMYLCASGGYSDRNYGYTFGSGTRLTVV.

The CDR3 region is CASSDSSGRPPIPEETQYF. The CDR3 DNA reads as TGTGCCAGTAGTGACTCTAGCGGGAGGCCCCCCATCCCCGAGGAGACCCAGTACTTC. This sequence joins TRBV19 and TRBJ2-5; 11 nucleotides match TRBD2. This CDR3 comprises 19 residues. Trimming removed 5 bases from V and 5 bases from J; junction bases left unmatched: 19. Germline V gives CDR1 LNHDA, CDR2 SQIVND (reference sequence).